The 30 T cell receptor beta chains listed next were all sequenced from one sample in a study of shared clonotypes between healthy human individuals. Naivety among CD8 cells was defined by CD45RO negativity and positive CCR7 selection, thereby excluding terminally differentiated effector memory CD45RA+ cells. The repertoire was sequenced with immunoSEQ multiplex PCR; TCRdb's copy has only in-frame clones and lacks some. The sample holds about 590,000 clones, roughly 96% seen once. Sequences were obtained from naive CD8+ T cells sorted from blood. The receptors were gathered from a woman aged 30 to 39 in good health.

This chain joins TRBV5-4 and TRBJ2-3; 9 bases match TRBD2. J gave up 6 bases and V 4 bases, and 15 bases lay outside the gene matches. Germline V CDR1 and CDR2: SGHNT, YYREEE (reference sequence). The CDR3 totals 17 residues. The CDR3, as DNA: TGTGCCAGCAGCGGCGATTTAGCGGGAGAGGGGGTGGATACGCAGTATTTT. As protein: CASSGDLAGEGVDTQYF.

The chain couples TRBV19 to TRBJ2-7, with D possibly called TRBD1 or TRBD2 (6 bases each). From germline, CDR1 is LNHDA and CDR2 SQIVND (reference sequence). CDR3 size: 14 residues. Between the trimmed V and J ends, which lost 3 bases and 3 bases, there was a span of 12 bases. Written as DNA, the CDR3 is TGTGCCAGTAGTATGACAGGACTAAACTACGAGCAGTACTTC. Translated: CASSMTGLNYEQYF.

The chain couples TRBV30 to TRBJ1-1; 12 positions match TRBD1. The CDR3 sequence is 16 residues long. V trimming: 3 bases; J trimming: 3 bases; junction bases outside the gene matches: 8. Germline CDR1 reads GTSNPN; CDR2 reads SVGIG (reference sequence). The CDR3 region has the DNA TGTGCCTGGAGGTCCGGGACAGGGGGCTTGGACACTGAAGCTTTCTTT. Its translation: CAWRSGTGGLDTEAFF.

The DNA for the CDR3 is TGTGCCAGCAGTTTCTCCGGACTAGCGTGGTCGCAGTTCTTC. Translated: CASSFSGLAWSQFF. The rearrangement uses TRBV27 and TRBJ2-1; 9 bases fit TRBD2. Germline CDR1 MNHEY, CDR2 SMNVEV (reference sequence). The CDR3 is 14 residues long. V was pared by 3 bases and J by 12 bases, with 9 bases of the junction left unmatched.

CDR3 DNA: TGTGCCAGCAGTTTAAGTGAAGCTTTCTTT. Protein sequence: CASSLSEAFF. This rearrangement joins TRBV28 to TRBJ1-1, with D uncertain. Deletions cut 2 bases from V and 7 bases from J, with 2 bases between. The CDR3 extends over 10 amino acids. The germline V gene encodes CDR1 MDHEN and CDR2 SYDVKM.

The rearrangement links TRBV28 to TRBJ2-7; 10 nucleotides agree with TRBD1. The ends lost 2 bases at V and 6 bases at J; junction bases unmatched: 4. The CDR3 consists of 14 residues. The germline V gene has CDR1 MDHEN and CDR2 SYDVKM. The CDR3 DNA is TGTGCCAGCAGTTTAACCGGGACAGGGGCCGAGCAGTACTTC. Amino acids: CASSLTGTGAEQYF.

V gene TRBV7-9 combines with J gene TRBJ2-7, with a tentative D call TRBD1 (6 bases). Germline assignment: CDR1 SEHNR and CDR2 FQNEAQ (reference sequence). The CDR3 has 15 residues. V was cut by 5 bases and J by 3 bases, with 17 bases left in between. The CDR3 reads CASSQGRSGHYEQYF. Written as DNA, the CDR3 is TGTGCCAGCAGCCAGGGGCGGAGTGGGCACTACGAGCAGTACTTC.

V is TRBV19 and J is TRBJ1-1; 8 nucleotides agree with TRBD1. This CDR3 has 16 amino acids. J was trimmed by 0 bases and V by 0 bases; bases with no gene match: 3. Germline loops: CDR1 LNHDA, CDR2 SQIVND (reference sequence). The CDR3 spells CASSIDMGQVNTEAFF. CDR3 nucleotides: TGTGCCAGTAGTATAGATATGGGACAGGTGAACACTGAAGCTTTCTTT.

V and J are TRBV7-2 and TRBJ2-5, with D possibly being TRBD2 (5 bases). This CDR3 has 16 residues. Germline assignment: CDR1 SGHTA and CDR2 FQGNSA. V gave up 3 bases and J gave up 2 bases, with 16 bases separating them. In DNA form, the CDR3 reads TGTGCCAGCAGCTTTGAAGGGTGGAGGCAGCAAGAGACCCAGTACTTC. It encodes CASSFEGWRQQETQYF. The whole variable domain, filled in from reference TRBV7-2 and TRBJ2-5, reads GAGVSQSPSNKVTEKGKDVELRCDPISGHTALYWYRQSLGQGLEFLIYFQGNSAPDKSGLPSDRFSAERTGGSVSTLTIQRTQQEDSAVYLCASSFEGWRQQETQYFGPGTRLLVL.

CDR3 DNA sequence: TGTGCCAGCAGTTTACTATCAGAGAACACTGAAGCTTTCTTT. This codes for CASSLLSENTEAFF. J is TRBJ1-1 and V is TRBV27; D gene unclear. The germline gives CDR1 MNHEY, CDR2 SMNVEV (reference sequence). The CDR3 consists of 14 residues. Trimming stripped 2 bases from V and 1 base from J, with 8 bases between.

The chain has TRBV28 and TRBJ1-1, with D perhaps matching TRBD1 (5 bases). V was trimmed by 8 bases and J by 3 bases, leaving 19 bases between them. The CDR3 is made up of 15 amino acids. Germline-derived CDR1 and CDR2 are MDHEN and SYDVKM. As DNA, the CDR3 is TGTGCCAGCCACCCAACTATCGACAGTTACACTGAAGCTTTCTTT. This sequence encodes CASHPTIDSYTEAFF.

This chain uses TRBV28 with TRBJ2-3, with 12 bases identical to TRBD2. The junction had 13 bases not matched to a gene; V was cut back by 3 bases and J by 6 bases. This CDR3 is 18 amino acids long. CDR1 and CDR2 from the germline V gene are MDHEN and SYDVKM. The CDR3 DNA sequence: TGTGCCAGCAGTTTCCCCAGGTCACTAGCGGGAGGCCCCGATACGCAGTATTTT. Residues: CASSFPRSLAGGPDTQYF. Based on the CDR3 plus reference TRBV28 and TRBJ2-3, the full variable domain is DVKVTQSSRYLVKRTGEKVFLECVQDMDHENMFWYRQDPGLGLRLIYFSYDVKMKEKGDIPEGYSVSREKKERFSLILESASTNQTSMYLCASSFPRSLAGGPDTQYFGPGTRLTVL.

The genes are TRBV7-9 and TRBJ2-2; no clear D gene. CDR3 length: 16 amino acids. V lost 5 bases, J lost 4 bases, and 17 bases lay in between. In germline, CDR1 is SEHNR, CDR2 FQNEAQ (reference sequence). CDR3 in amino acids: CASSTRREGSTGELFF. The CDR3, as DNA: TGTGCCAGCAGCACGCGACGTGAAGGGTCCACCGGGGAGCTGTTTTTT.

This chain uses TRBV5-8 with TRBJ1-1; tentatively, D is TRBD1 (6 bases). V was pared by 4 bases and J by 3 bases, with 10 bases between. Germline V gives CDR1 SGHTS, CDR2 YDEGEE. CDR3 length: 13 amino acids. CDR3 nucleotide sequence: TGTGCCAGCAGCGTTACAGGGTACACTGAAGCTTTCTTT. It specifies CASSVTGYTEAFF.

The genes are TRBV5-6 and TRBJ1-5, with D unresolved. Germline CDR1 is SGHDT and CDR2 is YYEEEE. The CDR3 has 12 residues. V was shortened by 0 bases and J by 7 bases, with 5 bases between the two germline ends. CDR3 nucleotides: TGTGCCAGCAGCTTGGCCGCACAGCCCCAGCATTTT. Translating it yields CASSLAAQPQHF.

V gene TRBV19 combines with J gene TRBJ1-2; D is perhaps TRBD1 (5 bases). CDR1 is LNHDA and CDR2 is SQIVND in the germline V gene (reference sequence). The CDR3 totals 14 residues. The ends were cut back, 6 bases at V and 6 bases at J, with 17 bases in the middle. CDR3 DNA sequence: TGTGCCAGTAGCGCAGGGACTGTCGTTGATGGCTACACCTTC. Amino acids: CASSAGTVVDGYTF. The variable domain in full, with the rest retrieved from reference TRBV19 and TRBJ1-2, is DGGITQSPKYLFRKEGQNVTLSCEQNLNHDAMYWYRQDPGQGLRLIYYSQIVNDFQKGDIAEGYSVSREKKESFPLTVTSAQKNPTAFYLCASSAGTVVDGYTFGSGTRLTVV.

This chain links TRBV5-4 with TRBJ1-1, with D uncertain. This CDR3 region has 14 residues. Trimming removed 4 bases at V and 1 base at J, with 11 bases between. CDR1 and CDR2 from the germline V gene are SGHNT and YYREEE (reference sequence). The CDR3 reads CASSGLQTNTEAFF. In nucleotides, the CDR3 is TGTGCCAGCAGCGGACTACAGACGAACACTGAAGCTTTCTTT.

V and J are TRBV5-1 and TRBJ2-7, with D possibly being TRBD1 (6 bases). The germline V gene encodes CDR1 SGHRS and CDR2 YFSETQ. V was shortened by 0 bases and J by 3 bases, with 13 bases between the two germline ends. The CDR3 runs to 15 residues. This CDR3 reads CASSLAWGPLYEQYF. CDR3 bases: TGCGCCAGCAGCTTGGCCTGGGGGCCCCTCTACGAGCAGTACTTC.

This clone was detected only once. CDR3 in DNA: TGTGCCAGCAGCTTGGACAGGGGGCTAAACCAAGAGACCCAGTACTTC. Its translation: CASSLDRGLNQETQYF. V is TRBV5-5 and J is TRBJ2-5; TRBD1 aligns across 9 bases. Germline-derived CDR1 and CDR2 are SGHKS and YYEKEE (reference sequence). The V segment lost 0 bases and the J segment 0 bases; nucleotides outside the gene matches: 3. CDR3 length equals 16 residues.

The rearrangement uses TRBV11-2 and TRBJ2-5; D not certain. This CDR3 has 15 amino acids. V lost 3 bases and J 1 base, leaving 12 bases between the germline ends. Germline V gene lookup returns CDR1 SGHAT and CDR2 FQNNGV. The CDR3 here is CASSLGYTAQETQYF. CDR3 bases: TGTGCCAGCAGCTTGGGCTATACGGCCCAAGAGACCCAGTACTTC.

V usage is TRBV7-9 and J usage is TRBJ2-1; TRBD2 might be the D (6 bases). The CDR3 length is 16 residues. Germline V CDR1 and CDR2: SEHNR, FQNEAQ (reference sequence). Trimming shortened V by 5 bases and J by 5 bases, and 19 bases separated the two germline ends. CDR3 region: CASSRAGLAIHNEQFF. DNA for the CDR3: TGTGCCAGCAGCCGCGCCGGGCTAGCGATCCACAATGAGCAGTTCTTC.

The chain links TRBV7-8 to TRBJ2-2; D is unresolved. Trimming left V 1 base short and J 8 bases short, with 2 bases between. The germline V gene has CDR1 SGHVS and CDR2 FQNEAQ. The CDR3 spans 11 residues. This CDR3 reads CASSLVGELFF. As DNA, the CDR3 is TGTGCCAGCAGCTTAGTAGGGGAGCTGTTTTTT.

V is TRBV29-1 and J is TRBJ2-1, with 7 bases lining up with TRBD2. The CDR3 totals 13 residues. CDR1 is SQVTM and CDR2 is ANQGSEA in the germline V gene. The ends lost 2 bases at V and 10 bases at J; junction bases unmatched: 8. For the CDR3, the DNA is TGCAGCGTTGAATTTCAGTGGGGAGGGGAGCAGTTCTTC. Protein: CSVEFQWGGEQFF.

The chain combines TRBV30 with TRBJ2-7, with TRBD1 identical over 12 bases. Germline V CDR1 and CDR2: GTSNPN, SVGIG (reference sequence). The CDR3 runs to 15 residues. V lost 2 bases and J lost 6; bases outside the gene matches: 8. As DNA, the CDR3 is TGTGCCTGGAGTATGCTTGGGACAGGGGGCGGCGAGCAGTACTTC. Encoded protein: CAWSMLGTGGGEQYF. Full variable domain (outside the CDR3, taken from reference TRBV30 and TRBJ2-7): SQTIHQWPATLVQPVGSPLSLECTVEGTSNPNLYWYRQAAGRGLQLLFYSVGIGQISSEVPQNLSASRPQDRQFILSSKKLLLSDSGFYLCAWSMLGTGGGEQYFGPGTRLTVT.

For this clone: Other DNA sequences in the sample encode the same CDR3. V is TRBV27 and J is TRBJ2-2; the D call may be TRBD1 or TRBD2 (5 bases each). With 3 bases removed from V and 8 bases from J, the gap between germline ends came to 10 bases. The CDR3 length is 13 residues. Germline V gene sequence: CDR1 MNHEY, CDR2 SMNVEV (reference sequence). CDR3 coding DNA: TGTGCCAGCAGTTTGTCGGGGCTGGGGGAGCTGTTTTTT. Its translation: CASSLSGLGELFF.

The CDR3 sequence: CASSLRVDSNQPQHF. The CDR3 DNA reads TGTGCCAGCAGCTTAAGGGTCGATAGCAATCAGCCCCAGCATTTT. The genes are TRBV13 and TRBJ1-5; no clear D gene. Trimming stripped 2 bases from V and 0 bases from J, with 8 bases between. Per germline, CDR1 PRHDT and CDR2 FYEKMQ (reference sequence). The CDR3 length is 15 residues.

The V gene is TRBV28, the J gene TRBJ2-7; TRBD2 matches at 8 bases. J was trimmed by 5 bases and V by 3 bases; bases with no gene match: 6. CDR3 size: 14 residues. CDR1 and CDR2 from the germline V gene are MDHEN and SYDVKM. Written as DNA, the CDR3 is TGTGCCAGCAGTTTGACTAGCGCCCGGGACGAGCAGTACTTC. This translates into CASSLTSARDEQYF.

The rearrangement joins TRBV9 to TRBJ2-1; weak D call: TRBD1 (8 bases). V was shortened by 4 bases and J by 8 bases, with 19 bases between the two germline ends. CDR1 is SGDLS and CDR2 is YYNGEE in the germline V gene. This CDR3 contains 15 residues. As DNA, the CDR3 is TGTGCCAGCAGCCAGCGGGGCAGGGGGCTCGATGAGCAGTTCTTC. Residues: CASSQRGRGLDEQFF.

As for this clone: Other DNA sequences in the sample encode the same CDR3. J is TRBJ2-3 and V is TRBV7-9, with TRBD2 matching 8 bases. CDR1 SEHNR and CDR2 FQNEAQ come from the germline V gene (reference sequence). The CDR3 runs to 13 residues. V shed 5 bases, J shed 4 bases, and the junction held 2 bases outside the gene matches. The CDR3 loop reads CASSPGGPDTQYF. CDR3 nucleotides: TGTGCCAGCAGCCCGGGAGGGCCAGATACGCAGTATTTT.

The chain links TRBV9 to TRBJ1-3; TRBD1 agrees at 12 bases. The germline gives CDR1 SGDLS, CDR2 YYNGEE. V lost 6 bases to trimming and J lost 4 bases; unmatched junction nucleotides: 8. This CDR3 region has 16 residues. CDR3 DNA: TGTGCCAGCACCAAAGAGGGGACAGGGGGCGGAAACACCATATATTTT. This encodes CASTKEGTGGGNTIYF.